The source of this T cell receptor (beta chain) is a study of CD8 T cells in Susac syndrome. Study findings and constraints: The CD4+ T cell repertoires that were profiled in Susac syndrome showed no clonal expansion.

Worth noting for this clonotype: As yet, its antigen is unknown.

The authors reverse transcribed about 0.5 to 1 ug RNA with random hexamers. Each CDR3 protein is one row after TCRdb ran MiXCR on the immunoSEQ multiplex PCR reads. The sample lists 150,000 to 160,000 distinct CDR3 sequences, 95% occurring once. CDR3 length: 15 residues. CDR1 and CDR2 from the germline V gene are SGDLS and YYNGEE. V was clipped by 2 bases and J by 3 bases; unmatched bases: 5. This receptor was obtained from a human donor with Susac syndrome. The chain recombines TRBV9 with TRBJ2-7, with 10 bases matching TRBD2. Sequencing used CD4+ T cells from PBMCs. CDR3 residues: CASSVSGGDGYEQYF. The CDR3 DNA is TGTGCCAGCAGCGTCAGCGGGGGGGACGGCTACGAGCAGTACTTC.